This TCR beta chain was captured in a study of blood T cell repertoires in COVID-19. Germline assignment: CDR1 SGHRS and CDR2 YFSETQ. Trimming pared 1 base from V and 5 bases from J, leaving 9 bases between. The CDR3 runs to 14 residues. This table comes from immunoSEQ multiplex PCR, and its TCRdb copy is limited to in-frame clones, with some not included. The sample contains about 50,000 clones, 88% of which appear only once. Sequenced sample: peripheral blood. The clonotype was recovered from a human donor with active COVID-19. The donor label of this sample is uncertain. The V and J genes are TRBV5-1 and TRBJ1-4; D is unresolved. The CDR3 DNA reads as TGCGCCAGCAGCTTGACGGGAATGAATGAAAAACTGTTTTTT. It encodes CASSLTGMNEKLFF. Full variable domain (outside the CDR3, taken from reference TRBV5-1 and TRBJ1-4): KAGVTQTPRYLIKTRGQQVTLSCSPISGHRSVSWYQQTPGQGLQFLFEYFSETQRNKGNFPGRFSGRQFSNSRSEMNVSTLELGDSALYLCASSLTGMNEKLFFGSGTQLSVL.